These 21 T cell receptor beta chains share one sample of origin, sequenced in a study of cytomegalovirus exposure and HLA in healthy donors. The PCR employed 60 Vbeta primers together with 13 Jbeta primers. TCRdb's table, derived via immunoSEQ multiplex PCR, lists solely in-frame clones and lacks some. The profile shows about 170,000 clones, around 76% of them singletons. The sample comprised PBMCs. Receptors were obtained from a man aged 40-49 years in good health and CMV-seropositive.

The chain carries TRBV11-2 and TRBJ2-5, with 8 bases that match TRBD2. CDR3 length equals 15 residues. V lost 5 bases and J lost 3; bases outside the gene matches: 8. In germline, CDR1 is SGHAT, CDR2 FQNNGV. This CDR3 is CASSVGGEREETQYF. CDR3 coding DNA: TGTGCCAGCAGCGTCGGGGGGGAAAGGGAAGAGACCCAGTACTTC.

The chain recombines TRBV2 with TRBJ2-5; 9 nucleotides align to TRBD1. CDR1 and CDR2 from the germline V gene are SNHLY and FYNNEI. The CDR3 contains 15 residues. J lost 4 bases, V lost 3 bases, and 6 bases had no gene match. CDR3 nucleotide sequence: TGTGCCAGCAGTGAGGGGACAGGGAGGCTAGAGACCCAGTACTTC. This translates into CASSEGTGRLETQYF. Combining the CDR3 with reference TRBV2 and TRBJ2-5 gives the whole variable domain EPEVTQTPSHQVTQMGQEVILRCVPISNHLYFYWYRQILGQKVEFLVSFYNNEISEKSEIFDDQFSVERPDGSNFTLKIRSTKLEDSAMYFCASSEGTGRLETQYFGPGTRLLVL.

The V gene is TRBV14, the J gene TRBJ2-3, with D maybe TRBD2 (7 bases). This CDR3 is built from 14 residues. The germline CDR1 and CDR2 sequences are SGHDN and FVKESK. The germline V and J ends were trimmed by 4 bases and 6 bases, with 14 bases remaining between them. The CDR3 spells CASSLMGGADTQYF. CDR3 sequence (DNA): TGTGCCAGCAGCCTCATGGGGGGGGCGGATACGCAGTATTTT.

The chain has TRBV13 and TRBJ1-2, with D uncertain. V was shortened by 6 bases and J by 0 bases, with 11 bases between the two germline ends. CDR1 is PRHDT, CDR2 FYEKMQ, per germline (reference sequence). The CDR3 is 14 amino acids. In DNA, the CDR3 is TGTGCCAGCAGTCCCGGGATCACTAACTATGGCTACACCTTC. Translation gives CASSPGITNYGYTF. Full variable domain (remainder filled in from reference TRBV13 and TRBJ1-2): AAGVIQSPRHLIKEKRETATLKCYPIPRHDTVYWYQQGPGQDPQFLISFYEKMQSDKGSIPDRFSAQQFSDYHSELNMSSLELGDSALYFCASSPGITNYGYTFGSGTRLTVV.

The sample holds one count of this clone. The rearrangement joins TRBV7-2 to TRBJ2-1; perhaps TRBD2 as D (6 bases). The germline CDR1 and CDR2 sequences are SGHTA and FQGNSA. There are 14 residues in the CDR3. V was cut by 8 bases and J by 6 bases, with 17 bases left in between. CDR3 nucleotide sequence: TGTGCCAGCCTTACGGGTAGCGGCGGCAATGAGCAGTTCTTC. Its translation is CASLTGSGGNEQFF.

The chain uses TRBV4-1 and TRBJ1-4; D unresolved. This CDR3 contains 14 residues. Germline-derived CDR1 and CDR2 are MGHRA and YSYEKL. V dropped 0 bases and J dropped 10 bases, with 12 bases sitting between them. CDR3 sequence reads: CASSQEYRSGKLFF. The CDR3 region has the DNA TGCGCCAGCAGCCAAGAATACCGTTCCGGAAAACTGTTTTTT.

V gene TRBV9 combines with J gene TRBJ1-1; 8 bases agree with TRBD1. Germline CDR1 is SGDLS and CDR2 is YYNGEE. The CDR3 is 15 residues long. J gave up 4 bases and V 1 base, and 6 bases lay outside the gene matches. CDR3 bases: TGTGCCAGCAGCGTACAGGGGGCGAGGGGCACTGAAGCTTTCTTT. Translated, it gives CASSVQGARGTEAFF. Full variable domain (remainder filled in from reference TRBV9 and TRBJ1-1): DSGVTQTPKHLITATGQRVTLRCSPRSGDLSVYWYQQSLDQGLQFLIQYYNGEERAKGNILERFSAQQFPDLHSELNLSSLELGDSALYFCASSVQGARGTEAFFGQGTRLTVV.

This clone has more than one count but fewer than ten. The chain recombines TRBV5-1 with TRBJ1-2, with a tentative D call TRBD1 (6 bases). The V gene lost 0 bases and the J gene lost 2 bases, with 11 bases spanning the gap. The germline V gene encodes CDR1 SGHRS and CDR2 YFSETQ. The CDR3 is made up of 15 amino acids. This chain's CDR3 is CASSLAGGANYGYTF. CDR3 nucleotides: TGCGCCAGCAGCTTGGCCGGGGGGGCGAACTATGGCTACACCTTC.

This clone has only one observation. The V gene is TRBV5-5, the J gene TRBJ1-1; TRBD1 agrees at 8 bases. Germline V lookup: CDR1 SGHKS, CDR2 YYEKEE (reference sequence). Trimming cost V 5 bases and J 6 bases; bases outside gene matches: 15. This CDR3 has 16 residues. For the CDR3, the DNA is TGTGCCAGCAGTTTTGGCCAGGGGGCAACTCTCTCTGAAGCTTTCTTT. The encoded protein is CASSFGQGATLSEAFF.

This chain joins TRBV7-2 and TRBJ2-3; 7 bases line up with TRBD2. V trimming: 1 base; J trimming: 0 bases; junction bases outside the gene matches: 4. Germline V gives CDR1 SGHTA, CDR2 FQGNSA. This CDR3 is 16 amino acids long. DNA for the CDR3: TGTGCCAGCAGCTTAGGGTGGGGGGGAAGCACAGATACGCAGTATTTT. This translates into CASSLGWGGSTDTQYF.

This clone has a single count. CDR3 protein: CASSRLTVNQPQHF. The CDR3, as DNA: TGTGCCAGCAGTCGTTTGACAGTTAATCAGCCCCAGCATTTT. The rearrangement joins TRBV6-1 to TRBJ1-5, with D perhaps matching TRBD1 (5 bases). The CDR3 has 14 residues. The V end was cut by 5 bases, the J end by 4 bases, with 12 bases between. Germline CDR1 reads MNHNS; CDR2 reads SASEGT.

The chain has TRBV30 and TRBJ2-1; D perhaps matches TRBD2 (5 bases). V lost 5 bases and J 8 bases, leaving 16 bases between the germline ends. Germline loops: CDR1 GTSNPN, CDR2 SVGIG (reference sequence). The length of the CDR3 is 13 residues. The CDR3 is CAWGYLRRDEQFF. DNA of the CDR3: TGTGCCTGGGGGTACTTAAGGCGGGATGAGCAGTTCTTC. The variable domain in full, with the rest retrieved from reference TRBV30 and TRBJ2-1, is SQTIHQWPATLVQPVGSPLSLECTVEGTSNPNLYWYRQAAGRGLQLLFYSVGIGQISSEVPQNLSASRPQDRQFILSSKKLLLSDSGFYLCAWGYLRRDEQFFGPGTRLTVL.

To note about this clone: The same CDR3 is also encoded by other DNA sequences in this sample. The CDR3 loop is CASSRRGGEQFF. The CDR3 DNA reads as TGTGCCAGCAGCCGACGCGGTGGTGAGCAGTTCTTC. The chain is built from TRBV7-3 and TRBJ2-1; D remains unclear. Looked up from germline, CDR1 is SGHTA and CDR2 is FQGTGA. Trimming took off 5 bases at V and 9 bases at J, with 11 bases between the two ends. CDR3 length equals 12 residues.

The chain has TRBV29-1 and TRBJ1-2; 9 bases agree with TRBD1. V shed 6 bases and J 5 bases; nucleotides not matched to a gene: 7. Germline V gene lookup returns CDR1 SQVTM and CDR2 ANQGSEA. The CDR3 consists of 13 residues. CDR3 in DNA: TGCAGCGTCCCGGACAGGGGCGCGTATGGCTACACCTTC. Amino acid sequence: CSVPDRGAYGYTF.

The chain has TRBV15 and TRBJ1-1, with D hard to call. The V gene lost 5 bases and the J gene lost 5 bases, with 18 bases spanning the gap. This CDR3 is 15 amino acids long. Germline V gene sequence: CDR1 LNHNV, CDR2 YYDKDF (reference sequence). CDR3 sequence: CATSPVGIGETEAFF. As DNA, the CDR3 is TGTGCCACCAGCCCCGTTGGCATCGGGGAAACTGAAGCTTTCTTT.

The rearrangement links TRBV9 to TRBJ1-1; D remains ambiguous. Germline-derived CDR1 and CDR2 are SGDLS and YYNGEE. Trimming cost V 0 bases and J 2 bases, with 11 bases left between them. This CDR3 contains 15 residues. The CDR3 region is CASSVVGGSNTEAFF. CDR3 nucleotide sequence: TGTGCCAGCAGCGTAGTGGGAGGGTCCAACACTGAAGCTTTCTTT. Variable domain in full (rest from reference TRBV9 and TRBJ1-1): DSGVTQTPKHLITATGQRVTLRCSPRSGDLSVYWYQQSLDQGLQFLIQYYNGEERAKGNILERFSAQQFPDLHSELNLSSLELGDSALYFCASSVVGGSNTEAFFGQGTRLTVV.

The table lists this clone with a few counts. This rearrangement joins TRBV27 to TRBJ2-5, with D perhaps TRBD2 (5 bases). Germline values: CDR1 MNHEY, CDR2 SMNVEV (reference sequence). Between the trimmed V and J ends, which lost 2 bases and 5 bases, there was a span of 9 bases. This CDR3 spans 13 amino acids. Written as DNA, the CDR3 is TGTGCCAGCAGTTTAAGGCCGGGGGAGACCCAGTACTTC. This translates into CASSLRPGETQYF.

This clone appeared a few times. The rearrangement joins TRBV2 to TRBJ1-3, with TRBD1 as a possible D gene (6 bases). CDR3 length: 15 amino acids. Germline loops: CDR1 SNHLY, CDR2 FYNNEI. The ends were cut back, 8 bases at V and 0 bases at J, with 14 bases in the middle. CDR3 amino acids: CASLRDKSSGNTIYF. The CDR3 DNA reads TGTGCCAGCCTCCGGGACAAGAGCTCTGGAAACACCATATATTTT. Using reference TRBV2 and TRBJ1-3 for the parts outside the CDR3, the full variable domain is EPEVTQTPSHQVTQMGQEVILRCVPISNHLYFYWYRQILGQKVEFLVSFYNNEISEKSEIFDDQFSVERPDGSNFTLKIRSTKLEDSAMYFCASLRDKSSGNTIYFGEGSWLTVV.

J is TRBJ1-3 and V is TRBV2; tentative D call: TRBD1 (6 bases). In germline, CDR1 is SNHLY, CDR2 FYNNEI. V lost 6 bases and J 2 bases, leaving 14 bases between the germline ends. The length of the CDR3 is 15 residues. As DNA, the CDR3 is TGTGCCAGCAGGAGGACAGTCTCTCCTGGAAACACCATATATTTT. Translation: CASRRTVSPGNTIYF.

The V and J genes are TRBV25-1 and TRBJ2-7; TRBD2 agrees at 13 bases. The CDR3 consists of 16 residues. Germline CDR1 and CDR2: MGHDK and SYGVNS. Trimming cost V 6 bases and J 2 bases; bases outside gene matches: 7. This CDR3 reads CASSPGTSGVPYEQYF. CDR3 bases: TGTGCCAGCAGCCCCGGGACTAGCGGGGTCCCCTACGAGCAGTACTTC.

The chain recombines TRBV9 with TRBJ1-2, with 10 bases fitting TRBD1. Germline loops: CDR1 SGDLS, CDR2 YYNGEE. Germline trimming cut 3 bases from V and 7 bases from J; bases unmatched to any gene: 9. The CDR3 is 15 amino acids. The CDR3: CASSDGQGGLGGYTF. CDR3 sequence (DNA): TGTGCCAGCAGCGACGGACAGGGGGGCCTCGGTGGCTACACCTTC.